One and the same sample provided the 18 T cell receptor beta chains below, sequenced in a study of neurological immune-mediated disorders. Via MiXCR, TCRdb re-called the 5' RACE reads, giving one row per CDR3 protein. The sample lists about 55,000 distinct CDR3 sequences; 3% to 4.5% were seen once. Input material: CD4+ T cells from blood. These receptor sequences come from a woman in her thirties or forties with multiple sclerosis.

At least ten counts were recorded for this clonotype. CDR3 in DNA: TGTGCCAGCAGCTTGGATGGGGGAAACATTCAGTACTTC. It specifies CASSLDGGNIQYF. The genes are TRBV7-6 and TRBJ2-4; either TRBD1 or TRBD2 may fit D (5 bases each). The V end was cut by 3 bases, the J end by 6 bases, with 9 bases between. Germline V lookup: CDR1 SGHVS, CDR2 FNYEAQ. This CDR3 is built from 13 residues.

This clonotype was counted at least ten times. The V and J genes are TRBV6-5 and TRBJ1-2; D not certain. Trimming took 7 bases from V and 8 from J, leaving 14 bases between them. The germline V gene encodes CDR1 MNHEY and CDR2 SVGAGI. The CDR3 totals 12 residues. CDR3 amino acids: CASTLTGGGYTF. The CDR3 DNA reads as TGTGCCAGCACCCTAACGGGAGGGGGCTACACCTTC.

This clonotype was found many times. The rearrangement joins TRBV10-3 to TRBJ2-7, with 10 bases aligning to TRBD1. Germline trimming cut 7 bases from V and 1 base from J; bases unmatched to any gene: 4. The CDR3 consists of 14 residues. Germline values: CDR1 ENHRY, CDR2 SYGVKD. This chain's CDR3 is CAITPGQGSYEQYF. CDR3 coding DNA: TGTGCCATCACCCCGGGACAGGGGTCCTACGAGCAGTACTTC.

There are many counts of this clonotype. The J gene is TRBJ1-1, the V gene TRBV5-1; 7 bases line up with TRBD1. Germline lookup yields CDR1 SGHRS and CDR2 YFSETQ. J lost 5 bases, V lost 0 bases, and 10 bases had no gene match. The CDR3 length is 16 residues. Written as DNA, the CDR3 is TGCGCCAGCAGCTTGGTGAAGGGGGCTATGGGGACTGAAGCTTTCTTT. Protein sequence: CASSLVKGAMGTEAFF. The whole variable domain, remainder taken from reference TRBV5-1 and TRBJ1-1, is KAGVTQTPRYLIKTRGQQVTLSCSPISGHRSVSWYQQTPGQGLQFLFEYFSETQRNKGNFPGRFSGRQFSNSRSEMNVSTLELGDSALYLCASSLVKGAMGTEAFFGQGTRLTVV.

This clonotype has at least ten counts. The rearrangement joins TRBV6-2 or TRBV6-3 to TRBJ1-5; D uncertain. Germline assignment: CDR1 MNHEY and CDR2 SVGEGT. V dropped 2 bases and J dropped 4 bases, with 6 bases sitting between them. CDR3 length equals 13 residues. The CDR3 spells CASSYVLNQPQHF. CDR3 in DNA: TGTGCCAGCAGTTACGTGTTAAATCAGCCCCAGCATTTT.

This clonotype was picked up many times. V usage is TRBV7-9 and J usage is TRBJ1-2; the D is unclear. Germline loops: CDR1 SEHNR, CDR2 FQNEAQ (reference sequence). V gave up 5 bases and J gave up 6 bases, with 13 bases separating them. This CDR3 is 13 amino acids long. CDR3 nucleotide sequence: TGTGCCAGCAGCCGGACGATTGGAGATGGCTACACCTTC. It codes for CASSRTIGDGYTF.

In this sample, this clonotype turned up many times. The genes are TRBV5-6 and TRBJ2-7, with D maybe TRBD1 (5 bases). Deletions cut 2 bases from V and 1 base from J, with 10 bases between. This CDR3 region has 14 residues. Germline values: CDR1 SGHDT, CDR2 YYEEEE. The CDR3 protein is CASSLLGDSYEQYF. The CDR3, as DNA: TGTGCCAGCAGCTTATTAGGGGATTCCTACGAGCAGTACTTC.

This clonotype showed up many times. This chain links TRBV4-1 with TRBJ1-4; 7 nucleotides agree with TRBD1. CDR1 is MGHRA, CDR2 YSYEKL, per germline. V dropped 6 bases and J dropped 2; count of bases not matched to a gene: 3. This CDR3 has 14 amino acids. The CDR3 region is CASRRDSTNEKLFF. In DNA form, the CDR3 reads TGCGCCAGCAGACGGGACAGTACTAATGAAAAACTGTTTTTT.

The table lists this clonotype with many counts. The chain recombines TRBV6-5 with TRBJ1-3, with unresolved D. Per germline, CDR1 MNHEY and CDR2 SVGAGI. Trimming removed 6 bases at V and 0 bases at J, with 6 bases between. The CDR3 is 13 residues long. In DNA, the CDR3 is TGTGCCAGCAGAAGCCTCTCTGGAAACACCATATATTTT. Its protein product is CASRSLSGNTIYF.

This clonotype was counted ten times or more. The gene calls are TRBV18 and TRBJ1-3; 7 bases align to TRBD1. This CDR3 has 14 amino acids. Looked up from germline, CDR1 is KGHSH and CDR2 is LQKENI. With 6 bases clipped from V and 0 bases from J, the junction kept 2 bases outside the gene matches. CDR3 coding DNA: TGTGCCAGCTCGAGGGACAGCTCTGGAAACACCATATATTTT. It yields the protein CASSRDSSGNTIYF.

This clonotype was recorded many times. The rearrangement links TRBV5-1 to TRBJ1-3; D not resolved. Germline CDR1 and CDR2: SGHRS and YFSETQ. This CDR3 contains 15 residues. The V and J ends lost 4 bases and 0 bases respectively, with 11 bases between them. CDR3 protein: CASSPPAGSGNTIYF. The CDR3 DNA sequence: TGCGCCAGCAGCCCCCCTGCGGGCTCTGGAAACACCATATATTTT.

This clonotype was seen many times. The chain links TRBV14 to TRBJ2-2, with 7 bases matching TRBD1. The length of the CDR3 is 15 residues. With V trimmed by 4 bases and J by 0 bases, 2 bases remained unmatched. In germline, CDR1 is SGHDN, CDR2 FVKESK. In DNA form, the CDR3 reads TGTGCCAGCAGCCGACAGGGAACGAACACCGGGGAGCTGTTTTTT. It encodes CASSRQGTNTGELFF.

Many counts were recorded for this clonotype. The chain employs TRBV7-9 and TRBJ2-7, with D perhaps assigned TRBD1 or TRBD2 (5 bases each). This CDR3 spans 12 amino acids. Germline lookup yields CDR1 SEHNR and CDR2 FQNEAQ (reference sequence). V lost 5 bases, J lost 6 bases, and 11 bases lay in between. The DNA for the CDR3 is TGTGCCAGCAGCCCCCATGGGGGCGAGCAGTACTTC. Amino acids: CASSPHGGEQYF.

Many counts were recorded for this clonotype. V gene TRBV20-1 combines with J gene TRBJ1-2; weak D call: TRBD1 (6 bases). Germline-derived CDR1 and CDR2 are DFQATT and SNEGSKA (reference sequence). The CDR3 runs to 14 residues. Trimming took 6 bases from V and 8 from J, leaving 22 bases between them. CDR3 sequence (DNA): TGCAGTGCAGCCCCACCCGGGACATCGTGGGGCTACACCTTC. Amino acids: CSAAPPGTSWGYTF.

There are many counts of this clonotype. The chain combines TRBV29-1 with TRBJ2-1, with D possibly TRBD1 on 6 matching bases. The CDR3 covers 15 residues. The germline gives CDR1 SQVTM, CDR2 ANQGSEA. Trimming removed 5 bases from V and 0 bases from J, with 14 bases in between. The CDR3 here is CSVPGAWSSYNEQFF. In DNA, the CDR3 is TGCAGCGTTCCAGGGGCCTGGAGCTCCTACAATGAGCAGTTCTTC.

Turning to this clonotype: Because the CDR3's place on the DNA is in doubt, the DNA is left out and the CDR3 is given as listed by TCRdb. The chain links TRBV5-5 to TRBJ1-2. A total of 20 residues make up the CDR3, ends included. Germline loops: CDR1 SGHKS, CDR2 YYEKEE (reference sequence). The CDR3 sequence is CASSFYICSARVDILRGYTF.

This clonotype has ten or more counts. The chain links TRBV24-1 to TRBJ1-2, with D perhaps matching TRBD1 (5 bases). Germline CDR1 reads KGHDR; CDR2 reads SFDVKD. The CDR3 runs 11 residues. The ends were cut back, 1 base at V and 11 bases at J, with 7 bases in the middle. The CDR3 DNA follows: TGTGCCACCAGTGATTTAGGGACGTACACCTTC. Translated, it gives CATSDLGTYTF.

The sample holds many counts of this clonotype. The DNA for the CDR3 is TGTGGAGCAGGGGGCACTAACTATGGCTACACCTTC. This codes for CGAGGTNYGYTF. This rearrangement joins TRBV28 to TRBJ1-2; 8 nucleotides agree with TRBD1. Germline loops: CDR1 MDHEN, CDR2 SYDVKM. The CDR3 has 12 residues.